A single sample gave rise to the 2 T cell receptor beta chains below, sequenced in a study of PD-1 blockade in classical Hodgkin lymphoma. Every patient was affected by relapse after autologous stem cell transplantation, while exposure to brentuximab vedotin was not uniform. This table comes from immunoSEQ multiplex PCR, and its TCRdb copy is limited to in-frame clones, with some not included. The sample has 60,000 or so clones; 90% are singletons. The sample consisted of peripheral blood mononuclear cells (PBMCs), taken at baseline. The receptors here all came from a human donor with classical Hodgkin lymphoma.

This rearrangement joins TRBV5-1 to TRBJ2-7; weak D call: TRBD1 (6 bases). This CDR3 contains 15 residues. V was clipped by 0 bases and J by 4 bases, with 14 bases between them. CDR1 is SGHRS and CDR2 is YFSETQ in the germline V gene. The CDR3 DNA reads TGCGCCAGCAGCTTGGGCCCAGGGGAGATTTACGAGCAGTACTTC. Translated: CASSLGPGEIYEQYF.

The chain joins TRBV28 to TRBJ1-4, with unresolved D. Germline V gives CDR1 MDHEN, CDR2 SYDVKM. V was clipped by 3 bases and J by 7 bases, with 6 bases between them. CDR3 size: 12 residues. The CDR3 sequence is CASSLWGEKLFF. The CDR3 DNA follows: TGTGCCAGCAGTTTGTGGGGTGAAAAACTGTTTTTT.